This record looks at one T cell receptor (beta chain) sequence and its context. The antigen is not known. The data originate from a study of T cells after yellow fever vaccination. Study information: Researchers used SMART-Seq v4 Ultra Low Input to prepare fractions that had low cell numbers.

The CDR3 extends over 15 amino acids. The V and J ends lost 1 base and 0 bases respectively, with 10 bases between them. Germline V gives CDR1 LGHDT, CDR2 YNNKEL (reference sequence). Template switching by 5'RACE produced TCR cDNA, adding a universal primer site and UMIs. TCRdb re-called the 5' RACE reads with MiXCR, one entry per CDR3 protein. Here the sample spans 510,000 or so distinct CDR3 sequences, about 19% being singletons. Findings and caveats of the study: Once the booster was given, most primary-vaccination clones reappeared, at 95% to 98% for CD4 and 88% for CD8.

This sample comprised PBMCs, obtained 15 days after the yellow fever booster vaccination. The genes are TRBV3-1 and TRBJ2-7, with D perhaps TRBD1 or TRBD2 (5 bases each). This clonotype was sampled from a man aged 25-40 years who received the YFV17D yellow fever vaccine. The CDR3 DNA reads TGTGCCAGCAGCCAAGTGGCAGGGAGCTCCTACGAGCAGTACTTC. This translates into CASSQVAGSSYEQYF.